The 27 T cell receptor beta chains below all came from one sample that was sequenced in a study of beta chain features in type 1 diabetes. These TCRs are of unknown antigen specificity. Findings of the study overall: All four CD4+ subsets from Type 1 diabetes patients carried moderately but significantly shorter TCRB CDR3s.

Sequenced material consisted of expressed TCRB transcripts (all of the isolated RNA was reverse transcribed). Here immunoSEQ multiplex PCR was the method, and the copy in TCRdb shows in-frame clones only, minus some. The sample gives some 660,000 clones, about 14% of which show up once; just under 0.04% is in the top ten. The material sequenced was naive CD4+ T cells from blood. The origin of the receptors is a young man with type 1 diabetes.

Only a few counts were recorded for this clone. The rearrangement links TRBV6-5 to TRBJ2-7, with 7 bases aligning to TRBD1. Germline V CDR1 and CDR2: MNHEY, SVGAGI. The CDR3 consists of 15 residues. V was clipped by 6 bases and J by 7 bases; unmatched bases: 15. The CDR3 here is CASSLLLTGIREQYF. The CDR3 DNA reads TGTGCCAGCAGCCTACTACTGACAGGGATCAGAGAGCAGTACTTC.

This clone was found a few times. This rearrangement joins TRBV6-5 to TRBJ1-1; no clear D. This CDR3 comprises 13 residues. The germline CDR1 and CDR2 sequences are MNHEY and SVGAGI. Trimming took off 5 bases at V and 4 bases at J, with 11 bases between the two ends. CDR3 in amino acids: CASSPLMATEAFF. In nucleotides, the CDR3 is TGTGCCAGCAGTCCCTTAATGGCCACTGAAGCTTTCTTT.

This clone was detected a few times. The V and J genes are TRBV5-1 and TRBJ2-7, with 9 bases aligning to TRBD1. J was trimmed by 5 bases and V by 4 bases; bases with no gene match: 7. CDR3 length: 14 residues. CDR1 is SGHRS, CDR2 YFSETQ, per germline. Here the CDR3 reads CASSQGQGGNEQYF. In DNA, the CDR3 is TGCGCCAGCAGCCAGGGACAGGGTGGCAACGAGCAGTACTTC.

The chain couples TRBV5-6 to TRBJ1-5; 8 nucleotides agree with TRBD1. V was clipped by 4 bases and J by 7 bases; unmatched bases: 7. Germline values: CDR1 SGHDT, CDR2 YYEEEE. CDR3 length equals 14 residues. Here the CDR3 DNA reads TGTGCCAGCAGCCAGGACAGGGACGGACAGCCCCAGCATTTT. Translation: CASSQDRDGQPQHF.

A few counts support this clone. V gene TRBV9 combines with J gene TRBJ2-2; D perhaps matches TRBD2 (6 bases). Germline lookup yields CDR1 SGDLS and CDR2 YYNGEE. CDR3 length: 15 residues. V was pared by 0 bases and J by 4 bases, with 10 bases between. The CDR3 protein is CASSVVREVTGELFF. DNA for the CDR3: TGTGCCAGCAGCGTAGTCAGGGAGGTCACCGGGGAGCTGTTTTTT. Variable domain in full (rest from reference TRBV9 and TRBJ2-2): DSGVTQTPKHLITATGQRVTLRCSPRSGDLSVYWYQQSLDQGLQFLIQYYNGEERAKGNILERFSAQQFPDLHSELNLSSLELGDSALYFCASSVVREVTGELFFGEGSRLTVL.

This clone was counted a few times. CDR3 sequence (DNA): TGTGCCAGCAGTGGGGCGGAAGGCTATGGCTACACCTTC. Amino acid sequence: CASSGAEGYGYTF. The V and J genes are TRBV4-2 and TRBJ1-2; D is possibly TRBD1 (5 bases). The V gene's germline CDR1 is LGHNA and CDR2 YNFKEQ. The CDR3 is made up of 13 amino acids. The V end was cut by 6 bases, the J end by 4 bases, with 12 bases between.

Details on this clone: Different DNA sequences within this sample yield the same CDR3. This rearrangement joins TRBV29-1 to TRBJ1-5; D might be TRBD1 (6 bases). The CDR3 consists of 13 residues. V was trimmed by 4 bases and J by 1 base, leaving 8 bases between them. CDR1 SQVTM and CDR2 ANQGSEA come from the germline V gene. The CDR3 loop is CSVGRGSNQPQHF. The CDR3 DNA sequence: TGCAGCGTTGGAAGGGGGAGCAATCAGCCCCAGCATTTT.

The J gene is TRBJ1-2, the V gene TRBV30; TRBD1 aligns across 9 bases. With 4 bases clipped from V and 4 bases from J, the junction kept 7 bases outside the gene matches. The CDR3 length is 14 residues. The germline CDR1 and CDR2 sequences are GTSNPN and SVGIG (reference sequence). The CDR3 region is CAWTGQGDSYGYTF. CDR3 DNA sequence: TGTGCCTGGACGGGACAGGGTGATTCCTATGGCTACACCTTC. The whole variable domain, remainder taken from reference TRBV30 and TRBJ1-2, is SQTIHQWPATLVQPVGSPLSLECTVEGTSNPNLYWYRQAAGRGLQLLFYSVGIGQISSEVPQNLSASRPQDRQFILSSKKLLLSDSGFYLCAWTGQGDSYGYTFGSGTRLTVV.

The V gene is TRBV4-1, the J gene TRBJ2-5; D gene ambiguous. This CDR3 spans 11 amino acids. The V gene lost 10 bases and the J gene lost 5 bases, with 11 bases spanning the gap. Looked up from germline, CDR1 is MGHRA and CDR2 is YSYEKL. CDR3 sequence reads: CATSFMETQYF. The CDR3 nucleotides are TGCGCCACATCCTTTATGGAGACCCAGTACTTC.

This clone turned up a few times. The chain recombines TRBV2 with TRBJ2-3; D is perhaps TRBD1 (5 bases). V lost 2 bases to trimming and J lost 5 bases, with 8 bases between them. Germline values: CDR1 SNHLY, CDR2 FYNNEI. The CDR3 is 13 residues long. CDR3 in amino acids: CASSESRGDTQYF. CDR3 DNA: TGTGCCAGCAGTGAAAGTAGGGGAGATACGCAGTATTTT.

The chain is built from TRBV6-5 and TRBJ2-7, with 14 bases fitting TRBD2. Germline CDR1 and CDR2: MNHEY and SVGAGI. The trim removed 6 bases at V and 7 bases at J, leaving 5 bases unmatched. The CDR3 is made up of 14 amino acids. CDR3 sequence reads: CASSPTSGREEQYF. CDR3 DNA sequence: TGTGCCAGCAGCCCGACTAGCGGGAGGGAAGAGCAGTACTTC.

The rearrangement joins TRBV5-1 to TRBJ2-3; 7 bases align to TRBD2. CDR3 length: 14 residues. Per the germline V gene, CDR1 is SGHRS and CDR2 is YFSETQ. Trimming removed 7 bases from V and 5 bases from J; junction bases left unmatched: 10. The CDR3 is CASATSANEDTQYF. In DNA, the CDR3 is TGCGCCAGCGCTACTAGCGCCAATGAAGATACGCAGTATTTT.

This clone was counted between two and nine times. This chain uses TRBV29-1 with TRBJ2-5, with no clear D. The J call is uncertain, as TRBJ2-7 better fits the DNA end. This CDR3 is 11 amino acids long. Germline V gene data show CDR1 as SQVTM and CDR2 as ANQGSEA. As DNA, the CDR3 is TGCAGCGTTGAAACCGGATACGAGCAGTACTTC. It encodes CSVETGYEQYF.

This rearrangement joins TRBV4-1 to TRBJ1-1; the D is unclear. The CDR3 is 13 amino acids. V lost 0 bases and J 3 bases, leaving 5 bases between the germline ends. Per the germline V gene, CDR1 is MGHRA and CDR2 is YSYEKL. CDR3 coding DNA: TGCGCCAGCAGCCAAGATTCGGACACTGAAGCTTTCTTT. Its protein product is CASSQDSDTEAFF.

The CDR3 region has the DNA TGCGCCAGCAGCCCTTCCCCATCGGGCCTCGGTAATGAGCAGTTCTTC. Amino acids: CASSPSPSGLGNEQFF. The rearrangement joins TRBV4-3 to TRBJ2-1, with no clear D. CDR1 is LGHNA and CDR2 is YSLEER in the germline V gene. Trimming left V 4 bases short and J 7 bases short, with 20 bases between. The length of the CDR3 is 16 residues.

This clone appeared a few times. This sequence joins TRBV29-1 and TRBJ1-1; D may be TRBD1 (5 bases). Deletions cut 3 bases from V and 4 bases from J, with 15 bases between. Germline CDR1 reads SQVTM; CDR2 reads ANQGSEA. This CDR3 has 14 amino acids. The CDR3 DNA follows: TGCAGCGTTGAGGTTTCAGGGAGTGGCACTGAAGCTTTCTTT. This encodes CSVEVSGSGTEAFF.

This clone occurred a few times. The V call is TRBV18, the J call TRBJ2-3; maybe TRBD1 (6 bases). The CDR3 consists of 16 residues. Trimming removed 3 bases at V and 2 bases at J, with 15 bases between. From germline, CDR1 is KGHSH and CDR2 LQKENI. CDR3: CASSPDHPGVTDTQYF. The CDR3 DNA sequence: TGTGCCAGCTCACCTGATCACCCAGGGGTCACAGATACGCAGTATTTT.

This clone showed up just a few times. V gene TRBV23-1 combines with J gene TRBJ2-1; D is possibly TRBD2 (5 bases). TRBV23-1 is an open reading frame whose function is uncertain. The CDR3 consists of 15 residues. Deletions cut 3 bases from V and 10 bases from J, with 19 bases between. CDR3 bases: TGCGCCAGCAGTCACGCCGGGAACCCTAAGCGGGAGCAGTTCTTC. This translates into CASSHAGNPKREQFF.

A few counts support this clone. The chain is built from TRBV5-1 and TRBJ2-2; tentatively, D is TRBD2 (6 bases). Germline loops: CDR1 SGHRS, CDR2 YFSETQ. With 5 bases removed from V and 3 bases from J, the gap between germline ends came to 14 bases. The CDR3 length is 15 residues. The CDR3 loop reads CASRGGTAHTGELFF. The CDR3 DNA sequence: TGCGCCAGCAGGGGAGGTACAGCTCACACCGGGGAGCTGTTTTTT.

V and J are TRBV6-1 and TRBJ2-5, with unresolved D. V lost 5 bases to trimming and J lost 2 bases, with 9 bases between them. CDR1 is MNHNS, CDR2 SASEGT, per germline. There are 13 residues in the CDR3. CDR3 DNA: TGTGCCAGCAGTTATAACATTCAAGAGACCCAGTACTTC. Its protein product is CASSYNIQETQYF.

This clone came up a few times. The V gene is TRBV2, the J gene TRBJ2-1; 13 bases match TRBD2. Losses at the gene ends were 5 bases for V and 6 bases for J; bases not matched to a gene: 4. Germline V lookup: CDR1 SNHLY, CDR2 FYNNEI. CDR3 size: 15 residues. CDR3: CASSPGLAGSNEQFF. CDR3 coding DNA: TGTGCCAGCAGTCCGGGACTAGCGGGGTCCAATGAGCAGTTCTTC. The whole variable domain, filled in from reference TRBV2 and TRBJ2-1, reads EPEVTQTPSHQVTQMGQEVILRCVPISNHLYFYWYRQILGQKVEFLVSFYNNEISEKSEIFDDQFSVERPDGSNFTLKIRSTKLEDSAMYFCASSPGLAGSNEQFFGPGTRLTVL.

The chain combines TRBV7-9 with TRBJ2-7; weak D call: TRBD1 (6 bases). The CDR3 length is 14 residues. With 3 bases removed from V and 2 bases from J, the gap between germline ends came to 11 bases. CDR1 SEHNR and CDR2 FQNEAQ come from the germline V gene (reference sequence). This CDR3 is CASSFKAGAYEQYF. The CDR3 nucleotides read TGTGCCAGCAGCTTTAAGGCAGGGGCCTACGAGCAGTACTTC.

The rearrangement links TRBV6-5 to TRBJ1-4; TRBD1 might be the D (5 bases). The CDR3 runs 14 residues. V shed 7 bases and J shed 5 bases, with 14 bases lying between them. In germline, CDR1 is MNHEY, CDR2 SVGAGI. CDR3 residues: CASTGHSENEKLFF. CDR3 DNA: TGTGCCAGCACTGGACACTCAGAAAATGAAAAACTGTTTTTT.

This clone was recorded a few times. The chain recombines TRBV4-2 with TRBJ2-7; maybe TRBD1 (5 bases). Between the trimmed V and J ends, which lost 1 base and 2 bases, there was a span of 12 bases. The CDR3 extends over 15 amino acids. Germline CDR1 reads LGHNA; CDR2 reads YNFKEQ. Written as DNA, the CDR3 is TGTGCCAGCAGCCAAGGAGGTAGACAGCCCTACGAGCAGTACTTC. Translation: CASSQGGRQPYEQYF.

The rearrangement joins TRBV30 to TRBJ2-2, with D hard to call. V gave up 2 bases and J gave up 7 bases, with 8 bases separating them. The CDR3 spans 12 residues. Looked up from germline, CDR1 is GTSNPN and CDR2 is SVGIG (reference sequence). The chain's CDR3 is CAWSPRVGELFF. The CDR3 DNA is TGTGCCTGGAGTCCCCGGGTCGGGGAGCTGTTTTTT.

The CDR3 bases are TGCGCCAGCAGCCAAGATGGGAGACAGGGGGCGCAATACGAGCAGTACTTC. Its protein is CASSQDGRQGAQYEQYF. The V call is TRBV4-3, the J call TRBJ2-7; 10 nucleotides agree with TRBD1. After removal of 0 bases from V and 4 bases from J, the junction contained 9 bases not matched to a gene. The CDR3 has 17 amino acids. Germline V lookup: CDR1 LGHNA, CDR2 YSLEER.

The chain employs TRBV30 and TRBJ1-1; D not resolved. CDR1 and CDR2 (germline): GTSNPN, SVGIG (reference sequence). This CDR3 region has 11 residues. The V end was cut by 0 bases, the J end by 10 bases, with 9 bases between. The DNA of the CDR3 is TGTGCCTGGAGTGTATCCAGTGCAGCTTTCTTT. Encoded protein: CAWSVSSAAFF.